The 9 T cell receptor beta chains in this list originate from one sample, sequenced in a study of response to subunit inactivated influenza vaccine. TCRdb recomputed calls from the RT-PCR reads with MiXCR, one row per CDR3 protein. The sample contains a few hundred thousand distinct CDR3 sequences, 12% to 15% of which appear only once. Material: PBMCs from blood, obtained 11 to 12 days after vaccination. The receptors were sampled from a man in his forties or fifties who received an inactivated influenza vaccine.

The chain employs TRBV7-9 and TRBJ1-2, with 7 bases aligning to TRBD1. Germline assignment: CDR1 SEHNR and CDR2 FQNEAQ (reference sequence). V lost 0 bases, J lost 4 bases, and 8 bases stayed unmatched. The CDR3 has 16 residues. The CDR3 nucleotides read TGTGCCAGCAGCTTAGCCGCAGGGGGGGACGGCTATGGCTACACCTTC. This sequence encodes CASSLAAGGDGYGYTF.

The V gene is TRBV9, the J gene TRBJ2-3; 11 positions match TRBD2. V gave up 1 base and J gave up 0 bases; unmatched junction bases: 4. CDR1 is SGDLS, CDR2 YYNGEE, per germline. The CDR3 runs 17 residues. CDR3 sequence (DNA): TGTGCCAGCAGCGTATCGACTAGCGGGACTAGCACAGATACGCAGTATTTT. It encodes CASSVSTSGTSTDTQYF.

This clonotype was seen only a few times. The chain couples TRBV21-1 to TRBJ2-7; the table's D call, TRBD1, has no DNA check behind it. TRBV21-1 is listed as a pseudogene. CDR3 length: 15 amino acids. For the CDR3, the DNA is TGTGCCAGCAGCAAAGGGGTCGGACACACATACGAGCAGTACTTC. Protein product: CASSKGVGHTYEQYF.

V and J are TRBV2 and TRBJ2-3; 8 nucleotides line up with TRBD2. The CDR3 spans 14 residues. The V and J ends lost 2 bases and 5 bases, in that order; junction bases with no gene match: 3. CDR1 and CDR2 (germline): SNHLY, FYNNEI. CDR3: CASSENAGGDTQYF. CDR3 in DNA: TGTGCCAGCAGTGAAAATGCGGGAGGAGATACGCAGTATTTT.

The V call is TRBV7-2, the J call TRBJ2-5; D is undetermined. Germline CDR1 and CDR2: SGHTA and FQGNSA. With 5 bases removed from V and 10 bases from J, the gap between germline ends came to 11 bases. The CDR3 consists of 11 residues. The CDR3 loop is CASSLISVQYF. The CDR3 DNA reads as TGTGCCAGCAGCCTTATATCAGTCCAGTACTTC.

This clonotype was recorded a few times. The J gene is TRBJ2-1, the V gene TRBV4-3; no firm D call. CDR1 is LGHNA and CDR2 is YSLEER in the germline V gene. The CDR3 runs to 13 residues. Trimming cost V 1 base and J 7 bases, with 8 bases left between them. The CDR3: CASSQGLINEQFF. The CDR3 nucleotides are TGCGCCAGCAGCCAAGGGCTGATTAATGAGCAGTTCTTC.

Details on this clonotype: Mismatch with germline at one junction end may stem from a read error. The chain joins TRBV7-7 to TRBJ2-5, with a tentative D call TRBD2 (5 bases). CDR1 is SSHAT, CDR2 FNYEAQ, per germline (reference sequence). The CDR3 contains 13 residues. The CDR3 spells CASSLDPGETQYF. The CDR3 DNA reads as TGTGCTAGCAGCTTAGACCCGGGGGAGACCCAGTACTTC.

The chain uses TRBV2 and TRBJ2-5, with a weak D call TRBD2 (6 bases). The CDR3 has 12 amino acids. Deletions cut 6 bases from V and 4 bases from J, with 9 bases between. Germline lookup yields CDR1 SNHLY and CDR2 FYNNEI. The DNA for the CDR3 is TGTGCCAGCAGACCGGAGGGAGAGACCCAGTACTTC. Amino acids: CASRPEGETQYF.

Ten or more counts support this clonotype. The CDR3 DNA reads TGCGCCAGCAGCTCGGGACTCTCTGGGAGCACAGATACGCAGTATTTT. This translates into CASSSGLSGSTDTQYF. This chain links TRBV5-1 with TRBJ2-3; a possible D gene is TRBD2 (6 bases). CDR1 is SGHRS and CDR2 is YFSETQ in the germline V gene. V was clipped by 3 bases and J by 0 bases, with 14 bases between them. The CDR3 runs 16 residues.